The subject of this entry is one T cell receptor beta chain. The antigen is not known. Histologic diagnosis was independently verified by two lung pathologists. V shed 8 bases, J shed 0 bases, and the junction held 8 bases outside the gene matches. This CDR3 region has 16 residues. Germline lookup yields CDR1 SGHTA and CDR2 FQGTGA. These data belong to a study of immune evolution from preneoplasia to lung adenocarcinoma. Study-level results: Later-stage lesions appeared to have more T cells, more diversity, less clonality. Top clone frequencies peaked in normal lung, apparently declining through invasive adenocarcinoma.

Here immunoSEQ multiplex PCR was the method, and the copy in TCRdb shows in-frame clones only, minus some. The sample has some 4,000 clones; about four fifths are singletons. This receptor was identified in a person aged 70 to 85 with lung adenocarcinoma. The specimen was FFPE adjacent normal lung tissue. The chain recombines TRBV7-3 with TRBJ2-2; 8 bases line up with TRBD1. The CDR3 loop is CASAEGGQANTGELFF. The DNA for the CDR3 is TGTGCCAGCGCGGAGGGGGGACAGGCGAACACCGGGGAGCTGTTTTTT.